This T cell receptor (beta chain) originates from a study of PD-1 blockade in classical Hodgkin lymphoma. Study-level points and caveats: Baseline TCR diversity was reportedly lower in newly diagnosed patients than healthy donors.

Time point indicated: newly diagnosed, previously untreated cHL patient sample. Trimming cost V 2 bases and J 5 bases, with 9 bases left between them. The V gene's germline CDR1 is WSHSY and CDR2 SAAADI. The CDR3 loop spans 14 amino acids. Remarks on this clone: Its matching antigen is unknown.

TCRdb keeps only in-frame clones here, not all; method: immunoSEQ multiplex PCR. The sample includes approximately 70,000 clones, 93% of them seen just once. This sequence joins TRBV10-2 and TRBJ1-4, with unresolved D. The source material was peripheral blood mononuclear cells (PBMCs). The sequence was obtained from a human donor with classical Hodgkin lymphoma. CDR3 residues: CASSEPGLNEKLFF. CDR3 sequence (DNA): TGCGCCAGCAGTGAGCCGGGCTTAAATGAAAAACTGTTTTTT.